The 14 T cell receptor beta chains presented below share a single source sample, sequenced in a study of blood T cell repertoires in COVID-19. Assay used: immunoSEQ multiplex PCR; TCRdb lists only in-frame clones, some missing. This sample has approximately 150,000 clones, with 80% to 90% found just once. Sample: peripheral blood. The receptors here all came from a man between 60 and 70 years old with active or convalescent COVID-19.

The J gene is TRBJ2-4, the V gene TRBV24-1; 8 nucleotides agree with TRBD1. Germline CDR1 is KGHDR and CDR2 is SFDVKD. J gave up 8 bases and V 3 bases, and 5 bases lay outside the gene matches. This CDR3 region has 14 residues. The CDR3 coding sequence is TGTGCCACCAGTGATAGGCAGGGGGCGGACATTCAGTACTTC. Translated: CATSDRQGADIQYF.

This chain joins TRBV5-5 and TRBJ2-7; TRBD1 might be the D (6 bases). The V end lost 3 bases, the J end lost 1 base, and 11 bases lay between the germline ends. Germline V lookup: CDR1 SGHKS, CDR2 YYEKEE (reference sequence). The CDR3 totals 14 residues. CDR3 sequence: CASSSTGWSYEQYF. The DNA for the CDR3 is TGTGCCAGCAGCTCTACAGGGTGGTCCTACGAGCAGTACTTC.

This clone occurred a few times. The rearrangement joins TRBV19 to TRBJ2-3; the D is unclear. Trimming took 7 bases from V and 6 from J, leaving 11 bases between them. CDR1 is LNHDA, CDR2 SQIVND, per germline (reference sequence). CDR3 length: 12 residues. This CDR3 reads CASNAGSDTQYF. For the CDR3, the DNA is TGTGCCAGTAACGCAGGATCGGATACGCAGTATTTT.

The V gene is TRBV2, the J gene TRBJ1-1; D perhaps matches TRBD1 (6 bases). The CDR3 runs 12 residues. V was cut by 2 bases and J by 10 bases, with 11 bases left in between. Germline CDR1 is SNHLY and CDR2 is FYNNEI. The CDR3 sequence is CASSEQGFGAFF. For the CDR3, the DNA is TGTGCCAGCAGTGAACAGGGGTTTGGAGCTTTCTTT. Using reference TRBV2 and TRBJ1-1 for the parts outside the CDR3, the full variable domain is EPEVTQTPSHQVTQMGQEVILRCVPISNHLYFYWYRQILGQKVEFLVSFYNNEISEKSEIFDDQFSVERPDGSNFTLKIRSTKLEDSAMYFCASSEQGFGAFFGQGTRLTVV.

The CDR3 is CASTGSSGTVPSPLHF. In DNA form, the CDR3 reads TGTGCCAGCACTGGTTCGTCCGGGACAGTACCTTCACCCCTCCACTTT. The genes are TRBV2 and TRBJ1-6, with 7 bases matching TRBD1. V dropped 7 bases and J dropped 9; count of bases not matched to a gene: 15. The CDR3 covers 16 residues. Germline V gene lookup returns CDR1 SNHLY and CDR2 FYNNEI.

This CDR3 reads CASSPGTGWYEQYF. The DNA for the CDR3 is TGTGCCAGTAGTCCCGGGACAGGGTGGTACGAGCAGTACTTC. The gene calls are TRBV19 and TRBJ2-7, with 9 bases that match TRBD1. Trimming cost V 5 bases and J 4 bases; bases outside gene matches: 6. This CDR3 region has 14 residues. Germline values: CDR1 LNHDA, CDR2 SQIVND (reference sequence).

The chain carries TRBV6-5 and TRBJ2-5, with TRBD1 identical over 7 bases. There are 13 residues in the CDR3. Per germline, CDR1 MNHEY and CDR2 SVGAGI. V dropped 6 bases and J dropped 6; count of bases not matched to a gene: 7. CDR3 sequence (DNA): TGTGCCAGCAGCCCCGACAGGGAGCAGACCCAGTACTTC. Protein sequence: CASSPDREQTQYF.

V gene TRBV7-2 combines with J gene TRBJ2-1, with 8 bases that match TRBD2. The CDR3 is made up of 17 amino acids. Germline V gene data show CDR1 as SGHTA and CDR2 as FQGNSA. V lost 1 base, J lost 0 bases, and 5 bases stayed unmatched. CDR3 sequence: CASSLVAGGSSYNEQFF. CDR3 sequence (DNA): TGTGCCAGCAGCTTAGTGGCGGGGGGTAGCTCCTACAATGAGCAGTTCTTC.

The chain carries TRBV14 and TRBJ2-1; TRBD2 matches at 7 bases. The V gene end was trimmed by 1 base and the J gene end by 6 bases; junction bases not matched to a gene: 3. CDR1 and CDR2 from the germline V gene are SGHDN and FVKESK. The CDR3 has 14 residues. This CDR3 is CASSQGTRSNEQFF. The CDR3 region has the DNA TGTGCCAGCAGCCAAGGGACTAGATCCAATGAGCAGTTCTTC.

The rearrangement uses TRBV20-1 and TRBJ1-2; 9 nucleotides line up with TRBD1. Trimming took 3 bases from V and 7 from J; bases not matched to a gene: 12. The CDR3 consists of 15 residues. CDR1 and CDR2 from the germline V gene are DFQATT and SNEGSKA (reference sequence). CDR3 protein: CSASPIGQGSVGYTF. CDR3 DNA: TGCAGTGCTAGTCCTATTGGACAGGGGAGTGTTGGCTACACCTTC.

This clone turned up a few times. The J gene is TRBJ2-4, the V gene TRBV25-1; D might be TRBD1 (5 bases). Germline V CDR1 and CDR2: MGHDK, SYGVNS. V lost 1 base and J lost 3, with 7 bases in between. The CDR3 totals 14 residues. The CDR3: CASSESTVKNIQYF. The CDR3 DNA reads TGTGCCAGCAGTGAATCGACAGTCAAAAACATTCAGTACTTC. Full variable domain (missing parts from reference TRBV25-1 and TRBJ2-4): EADIYQTPRYLVIGTGKKITLECSQTMGHDKMYWYQQDPGMELHLIHYSYGVNSTEKGDLSSESTVSRIRTEHFPLTLESARPSHTSQYLCASSESTVKNIQYFGAGTRLSVL.

CDR3 DNA: TGTGCCAGCAGCTCAGGGACTAGCTCCTACAATGAGCAGTTCTTC. It codes for CASSSGTSSYNEQFF. This sequence joins TRBV7-2 and TRBJ2-1; 8 bases match TRBD2. With V trimmed by 4 bases and J by 0 bases, 2 bases remained unmatched. The CDR3 runs to 15 residues. Germline CDR1 SGHTA, CDR2 FQGNSA.

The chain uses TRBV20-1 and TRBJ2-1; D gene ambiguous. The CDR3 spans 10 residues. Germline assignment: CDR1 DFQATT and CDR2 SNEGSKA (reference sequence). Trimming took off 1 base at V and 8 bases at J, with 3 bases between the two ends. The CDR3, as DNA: TGCAGTGCTAGAGCCGATGAGCAGTTCTTC. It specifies CSARADEQFF.

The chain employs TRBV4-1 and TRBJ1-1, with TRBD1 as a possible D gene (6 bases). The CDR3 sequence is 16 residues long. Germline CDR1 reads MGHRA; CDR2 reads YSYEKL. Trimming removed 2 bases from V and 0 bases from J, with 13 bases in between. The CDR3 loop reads CASSQKGEGLNTEAFF. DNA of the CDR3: TGCGCCAGCAGCCAAAAGGGGGAGGGACTGAACACTGAAGCTTTCTTT.